Following are 26 T cell receptor beta chains from one sample sequenced in a study of T cells in narcolepsy. Some clones are missing from TCRdb's copy, which holds only in-frame ones; the method was immunoSEQ multiplex PCR. Of more than 10,000 clones in the sample, roughly 93% are singletons; the top ten hold 0.85% to 1.2%. The sample taken for sequencing was CD45RA- memory CD4+ T cells from PBMCs. Every receptor here comes from a human donor with narcolepsy.

This chain connects TRBV7-9 to TRBJ2-2, with TRBD2 matching over 14 bases. Per the germline V gene, CDR1 is SEHNR and CDR2 is FQNEAQ (reference sequence). V shed 5 bases and J 8 bases; nucleotides not matched to a gene: 7. The CDR3 loop spans 16 amino acids. The CDR3 nucleotides read TGTGCCAGCAGCACGAGGACTAGCGGGAGGCTTGGGGAGCTGTTTTTT. Its translation is CASSTRTSGRLGELFF.

V gene TRBV6-6 combines with J gene TRBJ1-4; D unresolved. This CDR3 comprises 13 residues. Looked up from germline, CDR1 is MNHNY and CDR2 is SVGAGI (reference sequence). V dropped 2 bases and J dropped 8 bases, with 9 bases sitting between them. The CDR3 DNA follows: TGTGCCAGCAGTTACACTTCCGGAGAAAAACTGTTTTTT. This sequence encodes CASSYTSGEKLFF.

This chain links TRBV6-5 with TRBJ2-5; D possibly corresponds to TRBD1 (5 bases). V shed 0 bases and J shed 13 bases, with 12 bases lying between them. The germline V gene has CDR1 MNHEY and CDR2 SVGAGI. This CDR3 is 12 amino acids long. CDR3 region: CASSYSRQGWYF. The CDR3 DNA reads TGTGCCAGCAGTTACTCGCGTCAGGGCTGGTACTTC.

This rearrangement joins TRBV5-4 to TRBJ1-1; tentatively, D is TRBD1 (5 bases). Germline CDR1 SGHNT, CDR2 YYREEE (reference sequence). V lost 3 bases to trimming and J lost 3 bases, with 12 bases between them. The CDR3 is 14 residues long. CDR3 nucleotides: TGTGCCAGCAGCTCCCCGGGACTGTACACTGAAGCTTTCTTT. Encoded protein: CASSSPGLYTEAFF.

The genes are TRBV6-5 and TRBJ2-7; D is possibly TRBD1 (6 bases). Germline lookup yields CDR1 MNHEY and CDR2 SVGAGI. CDR3 length equals 12 residues. V dropped 6 bases and J dropped 2 bases, with 8 bases sitting between them. Here the CDR3 reads CASSRTAYEQYF. For the CDR3, the DNA is TGTGCCAGCAGCCGGACAGCCTACGAGCAGTACTTC.

V and J are TRBV5-1 and TRBJ2-3, with 10 bases that match TRBD1. J was trimmed by 4 bases and V by 3 bases; bases with no gene match: 2. Germline V gene lookup returns CDR1 SGHRS and CDR2 YFSETQ. The CDR3 covers 14 residues. The DNA for the CDR3 is TGCGCCAGCAGCTCCGGGACAGGGGCAGATACGCAGTATTTT. This gives the protein CASSSGTGADTQYF.

The chain uses TRBV7-9 and TRBJ2-7, with no clear D. Trimming removed 5 bases at V and 6 bases at J, with 11 bases between. The CDR3 runs to 12 residues. Germline values: CDR1 SEHNR, CDR2 FQNEAQ (reference sequence). The CDR3 DNA is TGTGCCAGCAGCCCCGGATCGGTCGAGCAGTACTTC. Its protein product is CASSPGSVEQYF.

This clone has only a few counts. The rearrangement links TRBV6-6 to TRBJ1-2; D perhaps matches TRBD1 (5 bases). Germline V gives CDR1 MNHNY, CDR2 SVGAGI (reference sequence). The CDR3 extends over 15 amino acids. Trimming pared 6 bases from V and 0 bases from J, leaving 14 bases between. The CDR3 spells CASRRGRGSNYGYTF. In nucleotides, the CDR3 is TGTGCCAGCAGGAGAGGGAGGGGATCTAACTATGGCTACACCTTC.

The rearrangement joins TRBV6-5 to TRBJ2-1; 11 nucleotides line up with TRBD2. V lost 5 bases to trimming and J lost 5 bases; unmatched junction nucleotides: 5. The germline CDR1 and CDR2 sequences are MNHEY and SVGAGI. The CDR3 consists of 15 residues. The CDR3 spells CASSLGLAGNNEQFF. In nucleotides, the CDR3 is TGTGCCAGCAGTCTTGGACTAGCGGGCAACAATGAGCAGTTCTTC.

This chain connects TRBV7-3 to TRBJ2-3; D possibly corresponds to TRBD1 (5 bases). The CDR3 length is 16 residues. Deletions cut 0 bases from V and 1 base from J, with 11 bases between. Germline V lookup: CDR1 SGHTA, CDR2 FQGTGA. The CDR3 region is CASSLTAGFGTDTQYF. The CDR3 bases are TGTGCCAGCAGCTTAACGGCAGGGTTTGGCACAGATACGCAGTATTTT.

A remark on this clone: One end of the junction fails to match germline, which may point to a read error. J is TRBJ1-5 and V is TRBV19; no firm D call. Germline values: CDR1 LNHDA, CDR2 SQIVND (reference sequence). This CDR3 comprises 15 residues. DNA of the CDR3: TGTGCCAGTAGTCCCTATGGGCAAAACAATCGGCCCCAGCATTTT. This encodes CASSPYGQNNRPQHF.

The V and J genes are TRBV5-4 and TRBJ1-5, with D uncertain. Trimming shortened V by 0 bases and J by 8 bases, and 9 bases separated the two germline ends. The CDR3 loop spans 13 amino acids. Per germline, CDR1 SGHNT and CDR2 YYREEE (reference sequence). CDR3 DNA: TGTGCCAGCAGCTTGGGGATCGGGGAGCCCCAGCATTTT. This translates into CASSLGIGEPQHF.

The chain's CDR3 is CASSLDRGYEQYF. The CDR3, as DNA: TGTGCCAGCAGCTTAGACAGGGGGTACGAGCAGTACTTC. V is TRBV7-8 and J is TRBJ2-7; 8 nucleotides agree with TRBD1. Germline V gene lookup returns CDR1 SGHVS and CDR2 FQNEAQ. This CDR3 region has 13 residues. J lost 4 bases, V lost 1 base, and 0 bases had no gene match.

The chain recombines TRBV9 with TRBJ2-7; 9 positions agree with TRBD2. CDR1 SGDLS and CDR2 YYNGEE come from the germline V gene. The CDR3 is 18 amino acids. The V segment lost 0 bases and the J segment 8 bases; nucleotides outside the gene matches: 18. In DNA, the CDR3 is TGTGCCAGCAGCGTAGGGGGGGCGCGGGAGGGCCCCCGCCTCCAGCAGTACTTC. Protein: CASSVGGAREGPRLQQYF.

The chain joins TRBV7-2 to TRBJ2-5; D is perhaps TRBD2 (6 bases). CDR3 length: 14 amino acids. Germline loops: CDR1 SGHTA, CDR2 FQGNSA. Trimming cost V 1 base and J 3 bases, with 9 bases left between them. The CDR3 loop is CASSLDRTKETQYF. Here the CDR3 DNA reads TGTGCCAGCAGCTTAGATCGGACTAAAGAGACCCAGTACTTC.

This chain links TRBV6-1 with TRBJ1-5, with D maybe TRBD1 (5 bases). Trimming pared 4 bases from V and 2 bases from J, leaving 24 bases between. The CDR3 covers 19 residues. The germline V gene encodes CDR1 MNHNS and CDR2 SASEGT. The CDR3 sequence is CASSGRSGFFKGGNQPQHF. The CDR3 region has the DNA TGTGCCAGCAGTGGGAGATCAGGGTTCTTCAAGGGAGGCAATCAGCCCCAGCATTTT.

With respect to this clone: One end of the junction does not line up with germline, which may come from a read error. The rearrangement joins TRBV6-1 to TRBJ1-5, with D unclear. The CDR3 extends over 15 amino acids. The germline CDR1 and CDR2 sequences are MNHNS and SASEGT. CDR3 DNA: TGTGCCAGCAATGAAGGAGTATATAGCAATCAGCCCCAGCATTTT. Its translation is CASNEGVYSNQPQHF.

The DNA of the CDR3 is TGCGCCAGCAGTGTACAGGGAAACACTGAAGCTTTCTTT. Its translation is CASSVQGNTEAFF. V and J are TRBV10-1 and TRBJ1-1, with D possibly TRBD1 on 6 matching bases. Germline CDR1 and CDR2: WNHNN and SYGVQD (reference sequence). The CDR3 has 13 amino acids. The V gene lost 4 bases and the J gene lost 2 bases, with 8 bases spanning the gap.

The rearrangement joins TRBV7-9 to TRBJ2-5; D gene ambiguous. V was pared by 5 bases and J by 1 base, with 17 bases between. This CDR3 is 16 amino acids long. Germline V gene data show CDR1 as SEHNR and CDR2 as FQNEAQ (reference sequence). The CDR3 sequence: CASSPGRYRAQETQYF. DNA of the CDR3: TGTGCCAGCAGCCCCGGACGGTACCGGGCCCAAGAGACCCAGTACTTC. The variable domain in full, completed from reference TRBV7-9 and TRBJ2-5, reads DTGVSQNPRHKITKRGQNVTFRCDPISEHNRLYWYRQTLGQGPEFLTYFQNEAQLEKSRLLSDRFSAERPKGSFSTLEIQRTEQGDSAMYLCASSPGRYRAQETQYFGPGTRLLVL.

The genes are TRBV14 and TRBJ1-6; D is uncertain. V was cut by 0 bases and J by 2 bases, with 8 bases left in between. The CDR3 has 16 amino acids. Germline V gene sequence: CDR1 SGHDN, CDR2 FVKESK. Written as DNA, the CDR3 is TGTGCCAGCAGCCAAGACTTGTCAGCCTATAATTCACCCCTCCACTTT. Translation gives CASSQDLSAYNSPLHF.

This clone has just one count. The rearrangement links TRBV28 to TRBJ2-7, with TRBD1 matching 7 bases. The J segment lost 4 bases and the V segment lost 5 bases, leaving 8 bases of the junction unmatched. Per germline, CDR1 MDHEN and CDR2 SYDVKM. This CDR3 contains 14 residues. The CDR3 DNA follows: TGTGCCAGCAGTCCGGGACAGTCAATTTACGAGCAGTACTTC. Encoded protein: CASSPGQSIYEQYF.

The J gene is TRBJ1-2, the V gene TRBV2, with 9 bases that match TRBD1. The CDR3 runs to 15 residues. Germline CDR1 SNHLY, CDR2 FYNNEI. V lost 5 bases to trimming and J lost 0 bases; unmatched junction nucleotides: 4. Here the CDR3 DNA reads TGTGCCAGCAGTAAAGACAGGGGGGCTAACTATGGCTACACCTTC. Protein sequence: CASSKDRGANYGYTF.

The chain is built from TRBV11-1 and TRBJ1-1, with 7 nucleotides matching TRBD1. Trimming cost V 4 bases and J 4 bases; bases outside gene matches: 6. Germline lookup yields CDR1 SGHAT and CDR2 FQDESV (reference sequence). This CDR3 is built from 14 residues. CDR3 coding DNA: TGTGCCAGCAGCTCAGTCACAGGGGCCACTGAAGCTTTCTTT. Translated: CASSSVTGATEAFF.

The chain uses TRBV27 and TRBJ2-2, with 7 bases that match TRBD2. The germline V gene encodes CDR1 MNHEY and CDR2 SMNVEV (reference sequence). CDR3 length: 17 amino acids. The ends lost 6 bases at V and 0 bases at J; junction bases unmatched: 10. The CDR3: CASRTLAAGSNTGELFF. The CDR3 DNA sequence: TGTGCCAGCAGGACCCTAGCGGCCGGATCGAACACCGGGGAGCTGTTTTTT.

The V call is TRBV30, the J call TRBJ1-1, with D perhaps TRBD1 (5 bases). Trimming left V 0 bases short and J 3 bases short, with 5 bases between. Germline lookup yields CDR1 GTSNPN and CDR2 SVGIG (reference sequence). The CDR3 runs to 12 residues. The CDR3 here is CAWSVGDTEAFF. CDR3 bases: TGTGCCTGGAGTGTAGGGGACACTGAAGCTTTCTTT.

The rearrangement joins TRBV4-2 to TRBJ2-7, with D possibly matching TRBD2 (6 bases). The V end lost 0 bases, the J end lost 2 bases, and 14 bases lay between the germline ends. Germline-derived CDR1 and CDR2 are LGHNA and YNFKEQ. The CDR3 has 16 residues. CDR3 residues: CASSQEQVAATYEQYF. The CDR3 DNA sequence: TGTGCCAGCAGCCAAGAACAGGTAGCGGCAACCTACGAGCAGTACTTC.